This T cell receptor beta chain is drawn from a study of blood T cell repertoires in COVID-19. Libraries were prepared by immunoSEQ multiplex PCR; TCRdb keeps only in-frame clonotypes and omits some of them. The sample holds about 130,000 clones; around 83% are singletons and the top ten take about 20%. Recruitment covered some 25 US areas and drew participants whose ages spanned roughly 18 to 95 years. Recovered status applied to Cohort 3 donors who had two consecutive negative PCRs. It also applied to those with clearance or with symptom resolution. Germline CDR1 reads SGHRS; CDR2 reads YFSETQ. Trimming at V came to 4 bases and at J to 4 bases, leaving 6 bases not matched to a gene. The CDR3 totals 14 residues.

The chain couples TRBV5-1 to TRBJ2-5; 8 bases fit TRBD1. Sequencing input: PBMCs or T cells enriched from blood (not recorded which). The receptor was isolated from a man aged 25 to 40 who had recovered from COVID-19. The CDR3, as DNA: TGCGCCAGCAGCACCGGACAGGGAGGAGAGACCCAGTACTTC. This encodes CASSTGQGGETQYF.